This T cell receptor beta chain was recorded in a study of T cell repertoires in cytomegalovirus infection (dated by TCRdb to between 2018 and 2021). Broadly, across the study: The peptide stimulations were aimed at well-studied HLA-B-restricted epitopes as well as recently identified HLA-C-restricted CMV epitopes, whose presentation resists viral immunomodulation. Donor HLA type was relevant to the analysis, as public TCR beta signatures indicated carriage of CMV infection together with the matching HLA type.

Reading the label with the study, this specimen's treatment or condition is: in vitro stimulation with specific CMV peptide epitopes to enrich CMV-specific T cells. This clonotype was seen a single time. Its antigen is currently not known. No qualities accompany the bases; no much larger clone lies one base away. One read gives only weak evidence. The data were produced on an Illumina HiSeq 1500. TCRdb ran its own pipeline on the public reads, namely fastp trimming at Q25 and MiXCR clone calling, and kept in-frame beta chains. Rows are unified per CDR3 protein, each entry keeping the most common DNA and genes. Recorded for this sample are approximately 500,000 distinct CDR3 sequences; about 33% of them occurred a single time. Roughly 15% of the sample lies in the top ten. The paper as a whole reports these results and caveats: In the ex vivo response, HLA-C-restricted CMV-specific TCR beta clonotypes were dominant, and in two of eight donors the single most frequent clonotype came from this HLA-C-restricted group. In both this cohort and an independent approximately 350-donor cohort, the cumulative frequency of public TCR beta family members distinguished carriers of CMV infection plus the relevant HLA type.

The sequencing used cultured PBMCs, collected from culture after CMV antigen stimulation. The source is a human donor in good health (CMV status not recorded). Some clones in this sample may be carry-over from other donors' samples.

The CDR3 region has the sequence CASRKTGYYGYTF. The DNA sequence is given as TGTGCCAGCAGAAAGACGGGGTACTATGGCTACACCTTC. The chain couples TRBV27 to TRBJ1-2; too little of a D gene remains to name it. Reading from cysteine to phenylalanine, the CDR3 counts 13 amino acids. Just CDR3 DNA is preserved here, 39 bases in frame from base 1. V and J are truncated by 6 bases and 3 bases respectively, leaving an intervening sequence of 11 bases. Taken from the germline V gene (reference sequence), the CDR1 and CDR2 loops are MNHEY and SMNVEV.